One T cell receptor beta chain is described in this entry. The data were obtained in a study of CD8 T cells in Susac syndrome. V lost 2 bases, J lost 0 bases, and 9 bases lay in between. CDR1 and CDR2 (germline): SGHDT, YYEEEE. The CDR3 spans 14 residues. CD8+ and CD4+ T cells were negatively isolated; TEMRA cells were FACS-enriched. Random hexamers were used to reverse transcribe roughly 0.5 to 1 ug of RNA. TCRdb re-derived calls from the immunoSEQ multiplex PCR reads in MiXCR, one entry per CDR3 protein. The sample holds fewer than 150,000 distinct CDR3 sequences, around 94% seen once. The V call is TRBV5-6, the J call TRBJ2-7, with D perhaps matching TRBD2 (6 bases). The origin of this receptor is a human donor in good health. The sample was CD8+ T cells from PBMCs. The CDR3, as DNA: TGTGCCAGCAGCTTCAGGACTAACTCCTACGAGCAGTACTTC. Protein: CASSFRTNSYEQYF. The whole variable domain, filled in from reference TRBV5-6 and TRBJ2-7, reads DAGVTQSPTHLIKTRGQQVTLRCSPKSGHDTVSWYQQALGQGPQFIFQYYEEEERQRGNFPDRFSGHQFPNYSSELNVNALLLGDSALYLCASSFRTNSYEQYFGPGTRLTVT.